This entry is about one T cell receptor beta chain. Noted time point: recipient sample about 28 days before transplant, after cytoreduction. This CDR3 spans 13 amino acids. CDR1 and CDR2 from the germline V gene are LNHDA and SQIVND (reference sequence). V lost 5 bases, J lost 5 bases, and 9 bases lay in between. Using immunoSEQ multiplex PCR, the repertoire was profiled, and TCRdb retains in-frame clones only, with some absent. The repertoire holds 16,000 or so clones, with 93% as singletons. This entry is derived from a study of T cell clonotyping in hematopoietic cell transplantation. Study-wide background: Pretransplant recipient samples were taken after cytoreduction.

Sequencing used peripheral blood mononuclear cells, obtained before stem cell transplant. The chain combines TRBV19 with TRBJ1-4; perhaps TRBD1 as D (5 bases). This receptor was identified in a man younger than 30 with biphenotypic leukemia. Some clones in this sample may be carry-over from other donors' samples. CDR3 loop: CASSLTVNEKLFF. DNA of the CDR3: TGTGCCAGTAGTCTGACAGTCAATGAAAAACTGTTTTTT. The full variable domain, in which reference TRBV19 and TRBJ1-4 provide the parts outside the CDR3, is DGGITQSPKYLFRKEGQNVTLSCEQNLNHDAMYWYRQDPGQGLRLIYYSQIVNDFQKGDIAEGYSVSREKKESFPLTVTSAQKNPTAFYLCASSLTVNEKLFFGSGTQLSVL.